This T cell receptor (beta chain) is drawn from a study of blood T cell repertoires in COVID-19. Germline V gene lookup returns CDR1 SQVTM and CDR2 ANQGSEA. This CDR3 has 13 amino acids. The V and J ends lost 7 bases and 5 bases, in that order; junction bases with no gene match: 7. The repertoire was sequenced with immunoSEQ multiplex PCR; TCRdb's copy has only in-frame clones and lacks some. In the table there are 390,000 or so clones, 75% to 90% of which are singletons. Cohort 3 donors counted as recovered after two negative PCRs, clearance, or resolved symptoms. This TCR derives from a man between 18 and 35 years old who had recovered from COVID-19. V and J are TRBV29-1 and TRBJ2-1; 8 nucleotides line up with TRBD1. The source material was PBMCs or T cells enriched from blood (not recorded which). Here the CDR3 reads CSGTGTGHNEQFF. The CDR3 DNA sequence: TGCAGCGGAACCGGGACAGGTCACAATGAGCAGTTCTTC.